Below, 25 T cell receptor beta chains from the same sample are listed, as sequenced in a study of blood T cell repertoires in COVID-19. TCRdb's copy holds only in-frame clones and misses some; the assay was immunoSEQ multiplex PCR. The data hold around 49,000 clones, with about 89% observed a single time. The specimen sequenced was peripheral blood. The receptors were gathered from a human donor in a cohort sampled during active COVID-19.

The chain joins TRBV18 to TRBJ2-1; TRBD1 is a possible D gene (8 bases). CDR3 length: 15 residues. V was cut by 3 bases and J by 4 bases, with 13 bases left in between. Looked up from germline, CDR1 is KGHSH and CDR2 is LQKENI. The DNA for the CDR3 is TGTGCCAGCTCACCCTACAGGGGGGGATACAATGAGCAGTTCTTC. It specifies CASSPYRGGYNEQFF.

CDR3 loop: CASQGGGIREQYF. The CDR3 nucleotides are TGTGCCAGCCAGGGGGGCGGGATTCGAGAGCAGTACTTC. V and J are TRBV7-8 and TRBJ2-7, with D possibly matching TRBD1 (7 bases). There are 13 residues in the CDR3. Looked up from germline, CDR1 is SGHVS and CDR2 is FQNEAQ. V was trimmed by 8 bases and J by 7 bases, leaving 18 bases between them.

This clone was observed a handful of times. V and J are TRBV25-1 and TRBJ2-7, with 11 positions matching TRBD1. The junction had 6 bases not matched to a gene; V was cut back by 4 bases and J by 4 bases. CDR3 length: 15 amino acids. The germline gives CDR1 MGHDK, CDR2 SYGVNS. CDR3: CASSAWTGGTYEQYF. CDR3 DNA: TGTGCCAGCAGTGCCTGGACAGGGGGCACGTACGAGCAGTACTTC.

V is TRBV5-6 and J is TRBJ2-1; tentatively, D is TRBD2 (7 bases). Germline V CDR1 and CDR2: SGHDT, YYEEEE. V gave up 0 bases and J gave up 7 bases, with 17 bases separating them. This CDR3 contains 16 residues. In DNA, the CDR3 is TGTGCCAGCAGCTTGGGGCCGTCGGGGAGGGGGAATGAGCAGTTCTTC. This gives the protein CASSLGPSGRGNEQFF.

The V and J genes are TRBV27 and TRBJ2-2, with TRBD1 matching over 8 bases. CDR1 MNHEY and CDR2 SMNVEV come from the germline V gene (reference sequence). Unmatched junction bases numbered 8, after V lost 3 bases and J lost 8 bases. This CDR3 has 15 residues. CDR3 DNA sequence: TGTGCCAGCAGTTTCGCGACAGGGGTCCAGGGGGAGCTGTTTTTT. It translates to CASSFATGVQGELFF.

The gene calls are TRBV6-1 and TRBJ2-7; 7 nucleotides line up with TRBD1. Germline values: CDR1 MNHNS, CDR2 SASEGT. V lost 2 bases and J lost 2; bases outside the gene matches: 12. The CDR3 consists of 17 residues. The CDR3 is CASSENGVDRFPYEQYF. Written as DNA, the CDR3 is TGTGCCAGCAGTGAAAATGGTGTGGACAGGTTCCCCTACGAGCAGTACTTC.

The V and J genes are TRBV6-5 and TRBJ2-2; no definite D call. The V end was cut by 5 bases, the J end by 1 base, with 5 bases between. This CDR3 is built from 13 residues. Germline V gene data show CDR1 as MNHEY and CDR2 as SVGAGI. CDR3 in amino acids: CASSTGNTGELFF. CDR3 DNA: TGTGCCAGCAGTACCGGGAACACCGGGGAGCTGTTTTTT.

The gene calls are TRBV7-2 and TRBJ1-1; D is unresolved. This CDR3 has 16 residues. Per germline, CDR1 SGHTA and CDR2 FQGNSA. Trimming left V 3 bases short and J 0 bases short, with 14 bases between. The CDR3 region has the DNA TGTGCCAGCAGCTTGCGTTTGGGCAGCATGAACACTGAAGCTTTCTTT. This encodes CASSLRLGSMNTEAFF.

This sequence joins TRBV6-5 and TRBJ1-6; TRBD1 agrees at 9 bases. The CDR3 sequence is 15 residues long. The V and J ends lost 6 bases and 10 bases, in that order; junction bases with no gene match: 10. The germline CDR1 and CDR2 sequences are MNHEY and SVGAGI. Here the CDR3 reads CASSRPGQGGSPLHF. The CDR3 DNA reads as TGTGCCAGCAGCCGACCGGGACAGGGAGGGTCACCCCTCCACTTT.

The V and J genes are TRBV4-1 and TRBJ1-3; no reliable D call. V was clipped by 5 bases and J by 0 bases, with 11 bases between them. CDR1 is MGHRA and CDR2 is YSYEKL in the germline V gene. There are 15 residues in the CDR3. The CDR3 protein is CASSATSGSGNTIYF. CDR3 sequence (DNA): TGCGCCAGCAGCGCAACCTCAGGCTCTGGAAACACCATATATTTT.

V gene TRBV6-2 or TRBV6-3 combines with J gene TRBJ2-7, with 7 bases that match TRBD1. With V trimmed by 3 bases and J by 3 bases, 11 bases remained unmatched. The germline V gene has CDR1 MNHEY and CDR2 SVGEGT. CDR3 length: 16 amino acids. In nucleotides, the CDR3 is TGTGCCAGCAGTTATAGTAGAGGGGGCGCGGACTACGAGCAGTACTTC. It yields the protein CASSYSRGGADYEQYF.

Only one count was recorded for this clone. The CDR3, as DNA: TGTGCCAGCAGTTCCTTTTCCCGCGGTGGCTACACCTTC. This gives the protein CASSSFSRGGYTF. This chain connects TRBV12-3 or TRBV12-4 to TRBJ1-2; D is ambiguous. The CDR3 totals 13 residues. V dropped 4 bases and J dropped 7 bases, with 13 bases sitting between them.

A few counts support this clone. J is TRBJ2-1 and V is TRBV30, with 8 bases that match TRBD2. Per the germline V gene, CDR1 is GTSNPN and CDR2 is SVGIG (reference sequence). The CDR3 has 13 amino acids. After removal of 8 bases from V and 9 bases from J, the junction contained 12 bases not matched to a gene. CDR3 sequence reads: CARGTSRVGEQFF. CDR3 nucleotides: TGTGCCCGAGGGACTAGTCGGGTTGGTGAGCAGTTCTTC.

By frequency in the sample, this clone is medium-sized. The V gene is TRBV18, the J gene TRBJ2-5; tentatively, D is TRBD1 (6 bases). This CDR3 spans 14 amino acids. Trimming took 3 bases from V and 5 from J, leaving 13 bases between them. Looked up from germline, CDR1 is KGHSH and CDR2 is LQKENI. CDR3 in amino acids: CASSPTGYFETQYF. In DNA form, the CDR3 reads TGTGCCAGCTCACCTACAGGGTATTTCGAGACCCAGTACTTC. Using reference TRBV18 and TRBJ2-5 for the parts outside the CDR3, the full variable domain is NAGVMQNPRHLVRRRGQEARLRCSPMKGHSHVYWYRQLPEEGLKFMVYLQKENIIDESGMPKERFSAEFPKEGPSILRIQQVVRGDSAAYFCASSPTGYFETQYFGPGTRLLVL.

The V gene is TRBV6-4, the J gene TRBJ2-3; 7 bases are a match to TRBD1. Looked up from germline, CDR1 is MRHNA and CDR2 is SNTAGT. After removal of 6 bases from V and 0 bases from J, the junction contained 6 bases not matched to a gene. This CDR3 spans 15 amino acids. The CDR3 is CASSEQGISTDTQYF. CDR3 nucleotide sequence: TGTGCCAGCAGCGAACAGGGGATCAGCACAGATACGCAGTATTTT.

The V gene is TRBV30, the J gene TRBJ2-5; D is unresolved. The V gene lost 0 bases and the J gene lost 5 bases, with 10 bases spanning the gap. CDR1 and CDR2 (germline): GTSNPN, SVGIG (reference sequence). The CDR3 is made up of 13 amino acids. The CDR3 reads CAWSVVLEETQYF. CDR3 nucleotide sequence: TGTGCCTGGAGTGTAGTTCTGGAGGAGACCCAGTACTTC.

The chain couples TRBV28 to TRBJ1-1; 7 bases line up with TRBD1. The CDR3 loop spans 13 amino acids. Germline assignment: CDR1 MDHEN and CDR2 SYDVKM. Trimming cost V 7 bases and J 5 bases; bases outside gene matches: 7. The CDR3 is CASIATGRTEAFF. CDR3 nucleotides: TGTGCCAGCATTGCGACAGGGAGAACTGAAGCTTTCTTT.

The rearrangement links TRBV7-3 to TRBJ2-1; 11 bases agree with TRBD2. J was trimmed by 6 bases and V by 5 bases; bases with no gene match: 9. Germline CDR1 reads SGHTA; CDR2 reads FQGTGA. This CDR3 has 16 residues. In nucleotides, the CDR3 is TGTGCCAGCAGCCGACAAGGACTAGCGGGTGGCAATGAGCAGTTCTTC. It yields the protein CASSRQGLAGGNEQFF.

This chain joins TRBV19 and TRBJ2-7; D not resolved. Trimming took 6 bases from V and 5 from J, leaving 14 bases between them. The germline V gene has CDR1 LNHDA and CDR2 SQIVND (reference sequence). The CDR3 loop spans 13 amino acids. This CDR3 reads CASSQYMGNEQYF. The CDR3 coding sequence is TGTGCCAGTAGCCAATACATGGGCAACGAGCAGTACTTC. Full variable domain (remainder filled in from reference TRBV19 and TRBJ2-7): DGGITQSPKYLFRKEGQNVTLSCEQNLNHDAMYWYRQDPGQGLRLIYYSQIVNDFQKGDIAEGYSVSREKKESFPLTVTSAQKNPTAFYLCASSQYMGNEQYFGPGTRLTVT.

V is TRBV19 and J is TRBJ2-3; TRBD2 matches 9 bases. The CDR3 runs to 18 residues. Trimming cost V 7 bases and J 1 base; bases outside gene matches: 15. The germline V gene encodes CDR1 LNHDA and CDR2 SQIVND (reference sequence). The CDR3 reads CASTLRRGGGLGTDTQYF. As DNA, the CDR3 is TGTGCCAGTACCCTCCGGCGGGGGGGCGGACTGGGCACAGATACGCAGTATTTT. Based on the CDR3 plus reference TRBV19 and TRBJ2-3, the full variable domain is DGGITQSPKYLFRKEGQNVTLSCEQNLNHDAMYWYRQDPGQGLRLIYYSQIVNDFQKGDIAEGYSVSREKKESFPLTVTSAQKNPTAFYLCASTLRRGGGLGTDTQYFGPGTRLTVL.

The rearrangement joins TRBV15 to TRBJ2-4; a weak D match, TRBD1 (6 bases). The CDR3 sequence is 14 residues long. Trimming removed 5 bases at V and 12 bases at J, with 20 bases between. Germline V CDR1 and CDR2: LNHNV, YYDKDF (reference sequence). The CDR3: CATSPVTGTSNQYF. CDR3 coding DNA: TGTGCCACCAGCCCCGTTACCGGGACAAGTAATCAGTACTTC.

By frequency in the sample, this clone is medium-sized (0.01 to 0.1%). This chain joins TRBV5-4 and TRBJ2-1, with 10 bases aligning to TRBD2. The CDR3 covers 16 residues. Losses at the gene ends were 1 base for V and 7 bases for J; bases not matched to a gene: 8. Germline assignment: CDR1 SGHNT and CDR2 YYREEE (reference sequence). The CDR3 sequence: CASSLIGGTSENEQFF. The CDR3 DNA reads TGTGCCAGCAGCTTGATTGGAGGGACTAGCGAGAATGAGCAGTTCTTC.

The chain joins TRBV19 to TRBJ2-7; a weak D match, TRBD1 (5 bases). This CDR3 contains 14 residues. Trimming removed 0 bases from V and 8 bases from J, with 14 bases in between. Germline loops: CDR1 LNHDA, CDR2 SQIVND (reference sequence). CDR3 sequence: CASSIDSTATKQYF. The CDR3 DNA is TGTGCCAGTAGTATAGATTCGACAGCTACGAAGCAGTACTTC.

This rearrangement joins TRBV5-1 to TRBJ2-3, with D perhaps matching TRBD2 (6 bases). Trimming took off 5 bases at V and 6 bases at J, with 16 bases between the two ends. The CDR3 has 14 residues. In germline, CDR1 is SGHRS, CDR2 YFSETQ. For the CDR3, the DNA is TGCGCCAGCAGGACGGGAGTGTGGGACGATACGCAGTATTTT. Translating gives CASRTGVWDDTQYF.

The chain uses TRBV6-1 and TRBJ1-2, with D possibly matching TRBD1 (5 bases). Germline V gene data show CDR1 as MNHNS and CDR2 as SASEGT. This CDR3 is built from 18 residues. The V end was cut by 0 bases, the J end by 7 bases, with 24 bases between. The chain's CDR3 is CASSEALQSAGREGGYTF. CDR3 nucleotide sequence: TGTGCCAGCAGTGAAGCGCTCCAGTCCGCGGGCAGGGAGGGTGGCTACACCTTC.